One and the same sample provided the 19 T cell receptor beta chains below, sequenced in a study of T cell repertoires in cytomegalovirus infection. The antigens of these receptors remain unknown. In TCRdb, the reads were re-called with MiXCR into one record per CDR3 protein. In the table there are 250,000 to 300,000 distinct CDR3 sequences, about 20% of which are singletons. Sequencing was performed on cultured PBMCs, taken from culture after CMV antigen stimulation. Source of these receptors: a human donor in good health (CMV status not recorded). Some clones in this sample may be carry-over from other donors' samples.

This chain joins TRBV9 and TRBJ1-2, with D possibly being TRBD1 (5 bases). V lost 1 base, J lost 0 bases, and 13 bases lay in between. Germline V gene sequence: CDR1 SGDLS, CDR2 YYNGEE. This CDR3 comprises 16 residues. DNA for the CDR3: TGTGCCAGCAGCGTAATGTCGGGGGTCTCTAACTATGGCTACACCTTC. It codes for CASSVMSGVSNYGYTF.

On this clonotype: A much larger clone lies one base from this, so it may be a read error. The rearrangement uses TRBV11-2 and TRBJ2-1, with D possibly matching TRBD1 (5 bases). V was trimmed by 5 bases and J by 7 bases, leaving 24 bases between them. The CDR3 length is 17 residues. Looked up from germline, CDR1 is SGHAT and CDR2 is FQNNGV. The CDR3 spells CASSPYRVVRALNEQFF. CDR3 bases: TGTGCCAGCAGCCCTTATCGGGTGGTCAGGGCTTTGAATGAGCAGTTCTTC. Full variable domain (outside the CDR3, taken from reference TRBV11-2 and TRBJ2-1): EAGVAQSPRYKIIEKRQSVAFWCNPISGHATLYWYQQILGQGPKLLIQFQNNGVVDDSQLPKDRFSAERLKGVDSTLKIQPAKLEDSAVYLCASSPYRVVRALNEQFFGPGTRLTVL.

DNA for the CDR3: TGTGCCAGCAGTTTAGTTGGCAGGGGCTATGGCTACACCTTC. Its protein product is CASSLVGRGYGYTF. V is TRBV12-3 or TRBV12-4 and J is TRBJ1-2; D might be TRBD1 (6 bases). V lost 1 base and J lost 4, with 10 bases in between. This CDR3 has 14 amino acids.

This clonotype was seen many times. The chain has TRBV7-3 and TRBJ2-1, with 10 bases identical to TRBD2. Germline assignment: CDR1 SGHTA and CDR2 FQGTGA. This CDR3 spans 14 amino acids. The junction had 5 bases not matched to a gene; V was cut back by 5 bases and J by 7 bases. The CDR3 region has the DNA TGTGCCAGCAGCCTCGGGACTAGCGTTAATGAGCAGTTCTTC. Translation gives CASSLGTSVNEQFF.

This clonotype was observed many times. V gene TRBV6-1 combines with J gene TRBJ2-2; D possibly uses TRBD1 or TRBD2 (5 bases each). Germline CDR1 and CDR2: MNHNS and SASEGT. There are 12 residues in the CDR3. V gave up 5 bases and J gave up 13 bases, with 14 bases separating them. The CDR3 spells CASSTGPERLFF. As DNA, the CDR3 is TGTGCCAGCAGTACGGGACCCGAACGGCTGTTTTTT.

The V and J genes are TRBV28 and TRBJ2-3, with 9 nucleotides matching TRBD2. CDR1 and CDR2 from the germline V gene are MDHEN and SYDVKM. V lost 8 bases to trimming and J lost 1 base; unmatched junction nucleotides: 10. The CDR3 has 16 residues. CDR3 in DNA: TGTGCCAGCGGCCTGAGTAGGACTAGCGGCACAGATACGCAGTATTTT. It yields the protein CASGLSRTSGTDTQYF.

The chain uses TRBV9 and TRBJ2-1, with TRBD2 matching 9 bases. V lost 0 bases, J lost 5 bases, and 12 bases stayed unmatched. The CDR3 totals 18 residues. CDR1 is SGDLS and CDR2 is YYNGEE in the germline V gene. CDR3 DNA: TGTGCCAGCAGCGTAGGCATCAAGCGGGAGGCGATCCACAATGAGCAGTTCTTC. Protein: CASSVGIKREAIHNEQFF.

The chain has TRBV12-3 or TRBV12-4 and TRBJ2-7, with D tentatively TRBD1 (6 bases). The CDR3 has 15 amino acids. Trimming removed 5 bases at V and 0 bases at J, with 14 bases between. The CDR3 sequence: CASSPSGASSYEQYF. CDR3 bases: TGTGCCAGCAGTCCCTCAGGGGCAAGCTCCTACGAGCAGTACTTC.

This clonotype has more than one count but fewer than ten. V and J are TRBV11-1 and TRBJ2-1; no reliable D call. Germline V lookup: CDR1 SGHAT, CDR2 FQDESV (reference sequence). V lost 4 bases to trimming and J lost 6 bases, with 22 bases between them. CDR3 length: 17 amino acids. In DNA form, the CDR3 reads TGTGCCAGCAGCTCCTCCGCTGGCCTACTACCCCCCAATGAGCAGTTCTTC. Protein sequence: CASSSSAGLLPPNEQFF.

This chain links TRBV4-3 with TRBJ2-3; perhaps TRBD1 as D (5 bases). CDR3 size: 13 residues. Germline CDR1 reads LGHNA; CDR2 reads YSLEER. V lost 0 bases, J lost 10 bases, and 11 bases lay in between. The CDR3 bases are TGCGCCAGCAGCCAAGACCAGGGTCTCCCGCAGTATTTT. Its translation: CASSQDQGLPQYF.

This clonotype was seen only once. V and J are TRBV28 and TRBJ2-7, with 7 bases that match TRBD1. J was trimmed by 3 bases and V by 7 bases; bases with no gene match: 9. The CDR3 is made up of 14 amino acids. CDR1 is MDHEN and CDR2 is SYDVKM in the germline V gene. CDR3 in DNA: TGTGCCAGCACCCCCCGACAGGGTAACTACGAGCAGTACTTC. Protein product: CASTPRQGNYEQYF. Complete variable domain (other parts from reference TRBV28 and TRBJ2-7): DVKVTQSSRYLVKRTGEKVFLECVQDMDHENMFWYRQDPGLGLRLIYFSYDVKMKEKGDIPEGYSVSREKKERFSLILESASTNQTSMYLCASTPRQGNYEQYFGPGTRLTVT.

The CDR3 loop is CASSLRLAGSSTDTQYF. CDR3 coding DNA: TGTGCCAGCAGTTTACGGCTAGCGGGTTCAAGCACAGATACGCAGTATTTT. The chain carries TRBV12-3 or TRBV12-4 and TRBJ2-3, with 8 bases identical to TRBD2. V lost 2 bases, J lost 0 bases, and 7 bases stayed unmatched. This CDR3 comprises 17 residues.

This chain uses TRBV7-2 with TRBJ1-6, with TRBD1 identical over 9 bases. The CDR3 spans 15 residues. The V and J ends lost 5 bases and 7 bases, in that order; junction bases with no gene match: 6. Germline CDR1 SGHTA, CDR2 FQGNSA. CDR3 in amino acids: CASSLLQGANSPLHF. DNA of the CDR3: TGTGCCAGCAGCCTACTACAGGGGGCAAATTCACCCCTCCACTTT.

This clonotype was found a few times. V usage is TRBV20-1 and J usage is TRBJ1-5; a weak D match, TRBD1 (6 bases). Germline values: CDR1 DFQATT, CDR2 SNEGSKA (reference sequence). V dropped 6 bases and J dropped 0 bases, with 21 bases sitting between them. This CDR3 has 17 residues. CDR3 sequence reads: CSAPTGPLRHSNQPQHF. The CDR3 DNA sequence: TGCAGTGCCCCGACAGGCCCCCTAAGACATAGCAATCAGCCCCAGCATTTT.

This clonotype was observed a handful of times. The chain joins TRBV11-3 to TRBJ2-1; 15 nucleotides line up with TRBD2. V gave up 5 bases and J gave up 6 bases; unmatched junction bases: 5. This CDR3 has 16 amino acids. CDR1 SGHNT and CDR2 YENEEA come from the germline V gene. The CDR3 coding sequence is TGTGCCAGCAGCGGGGGACTAGCGGGAGGCCGCAATGAGCAGTTCTTC. It is translated as CASSGGLAGGRNEQFF.

There are many counts of this clonotype. V gene TRBV11-2 combines with J gene TRBJ2-1; 9 positions agree with TRBD2. The CDR3 consists of 15 residues. The V and J ends lost 0 bases and 10 bases, in that order; junction bases with no gene match: 7. Germline CDR1 and CDR2: SGHAT and FQNNGV. Written as DNA, the CDR3 is TGTGCCAGCAGCTTAGATAGGGTCGGACTAGCGGAGCAGTTCTTC. Its protein product is CASSLDRVGLAEQFF.

V gene TRBV15 combines with J gene TRBJ2-7; the match to TRBD1 covers 7 bases. In germline, CDR1 is LNHNV, CDR2 YYDKDF (reference sequence). Trimming at V came to 0 bases and at J to 5 bases, leaving 7 bases not matched to a gene. The CDR3 is 15 residues long. CDR3 region: CATSRDSTGVDEQYF. CDR3 DNA: TGTGCCACCAGCAGAGATTCTACAGGGGTAGACGAGCAGTACTTC.

This clonotype was picked up a small number of times. The rearrangement uses TRBV19 and TRBJ2-3; 7 nucleotides line up with TRBD2. Germline trimming cut 1 base from V and 2 bases from J; bases unmatched to any gene: 6. This CDR3 is 16 amino acids long. The germline V gene has CDR1 LNHDA and CDR2 SQIVND (reference sequence). The chain's CDR3 is CASSIGPGRATDTQYF. Here the CDR3 DNA reads TGTGCCAGTAGTATAGGCCCGGGGAGGGCCACAGATACGCAGTATTTT.

This clonotype was counted many times. V usage is TRBV7-2 and J usage is TRBJ2-1, with 11 bases identical to TRBD2. Trimming removed 2 bases from V and 15 bases from J; junction bases left unmatched: 12. The CDR3 covers 15 residues. Per the germline V gene, CDR1 is SGHTA and CDR2 is FQGNSA. For the CDR3, the DNA is TGTGCCAGCAGCTTATACTCTGTGACTAGCGGGAAAACGTTCTTC. It translates to CASSLYSVTSGKTFF.